Given below is one TCR beta chain in context. Here immunoSEQ multiplex PCR was the method, and the copy in TCRdb shows in-frame clones only, minus some. The sample lists some 46,000 clones, around 90% occurring once. These data are taken from a study of OX40 agonist ivuxolimab in advanced cancers. Per the germline V gene, CDR1 is SEHNR and CDR2 is FQNEAQ (reference sequence). The CDR3 is 10 residues long. Trimming took 5 bases from V and 10 from J, leaving 5 bases between them. This rearrangement joins TRBV7-9 to TRBJ2-2; no clear D. This sequence originates from an adult with an advanced solid tumor such as melanoma, head and neck, liver or kidney cancer. Material: CD4+ or CD8+ T cells sorted from blood, obtained in a trial of the OX40 agonist ivuxolimab. The CDR3 protein is CASSATELFF. CDR3 nucleotides: TGTGCCAGCAGCGCCACGGAGCTGTTTTTT.